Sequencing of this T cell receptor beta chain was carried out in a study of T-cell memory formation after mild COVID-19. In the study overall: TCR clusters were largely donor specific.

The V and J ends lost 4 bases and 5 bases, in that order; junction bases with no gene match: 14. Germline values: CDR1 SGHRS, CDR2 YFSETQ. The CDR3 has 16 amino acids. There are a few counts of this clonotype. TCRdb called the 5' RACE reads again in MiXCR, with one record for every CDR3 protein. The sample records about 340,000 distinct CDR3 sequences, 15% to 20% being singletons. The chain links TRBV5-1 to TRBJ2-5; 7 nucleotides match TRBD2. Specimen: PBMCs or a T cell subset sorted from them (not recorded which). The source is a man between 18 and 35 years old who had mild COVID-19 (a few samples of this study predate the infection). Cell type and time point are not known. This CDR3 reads CASSLPGTTTGETQYF. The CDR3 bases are TGCGCCAGCAGCCTACCCGGGACTACCACGGGGGAGACCCAGTACTTC.